Listed here are 17 T cell receptor beta chains from one sample, sequenced in a study of blood T cell repertoires in COVID-19. TCRdb's table, derived via immunoSEQ multiplex PCR, lists solely in-frame clones and lacks some. Among 200,000 or so clones listed, approximately 90% were seen once. Sequencing was carried out using peripheral blood. The source is a man aged 65 to 85 with active or convalescent COVID-19.

The V gene is TRBV3-1 (or the pseudogene TRBV3-2), the J gene TRBJ2-1, with D hard to call. The V end lost 4 bases, the J end lost 4 bases, and 2 bases lay between the germline ends. The CDR3 extends over 11 amino acids. Germline V gene data show CDR1 as LGHDT and CDR2 as YNNKEL (reference sequence). The CDR3 loop is CASSLYNEQFF. CDR3 nucleotide sequence: TGTGCCAGCAGCCTATACAATGAGCAGTTCTTC.

This clone was counted a few times. Other DNA sequences in this specimen translate into the identical CDR3. CDR3 residues: CAWSSGGNQPQHF. CDR3 nucleotides: TGTGCCTGGAGTTCAGGGGGGAATCAGCCCCAGCATTTT. This chain uses TRBV30 with TRBJ1-5, with TRBD1 matching 7 bases. This CDR3 comprises 13 residues. The trim removed 2 bases at V and 4 bases at J, leaving 2 bases unmatched. Germline CDR1 is GTSNPN and CDR2 is SVGIG (reference sequence). Full variable domain (remainder filled in from reference TRBV30 and TRBJ1-5): SQTIHQWPATLVQPVGSPLSLECTVEGTSNPNLYWYRQAAGRGLQLLFYSVGIGQISSEVPQNLSASRPQDRQFILSSKKLLLSDSGFYLCAWSSGGNQPQHFGDGTRLSIL.

This rearrangement joins TRBV5-1 to TRBJ1-6; TRBD1 aligns across 7 bases. This CDR3 has 15 amino acids. The germline CDR1 and CDR2 sequences are SGHRS and YFSETQ. The V segment lost 0 bases and the J segment 9 bases; nucleotides outside the gene matches: 6. The CDR3 protein is CASSLDQGGTSPLHF. Written as DNA, the CDR3 is TGCGCCAGCAGCTTGGACCAGGGGGGCACTTCACCCCTCCACTTT.

The chain links TRBV5-4 to TRBJ2-5; 11 bases fit TRBD1. Germline V lookup: CDR1 SGHNT, CDR2 YYREEE (reference sequence). The CDR3 runs 15 residues. V dropped 4 bases and J dropped 1; count of bases not matched to a gene: 3. DNA for the CDR3: TGTGCCAGCAGCCCTGGGACAGGGGGCCAAGAGACCCAGTACTTC. This sequence encodes CASSPGTGGQETQYF.

The CDR3 spells CASSFKRQGWTEAFF. CDR3 coding DNA: TGTGCCAGCAGCTTCAAACGACAGGGCTGGACTGAAGCTTTCTTT. The chain has TRBV7-9 and TRBJ1-1; the match to TRBD1 covers 7 bases. CDR1 and CDR2 (germline): SEHNR, FQNEAQ (reference sequence). J was trimmed by 5 bases and V by 3 bases; bases with no gene match: 9. The CDR3 contains 15 residues.

The rearrangement uses TRBV29-1 and TRBJ2-5, with 9 nucleotides matching TRBD2. V lost 3 bases to trimming and J lost 7 bases; unmatched junction nucleotides: 3. In germline, CDR1 is SQVTM, CDR2 ANQGSEA. This CDR3 has 12 amino acids. CDR3: CSVDLAGTTQYF. CDR3 bases: TGCAGCGTTGATCTAGCGGGGACGACCCAGTACTTC.

This clone was observed a handful of times. This chain uses TRBV29-1 with TRBJ2-7; TRBD1 matches at 9 bases. V gave up 4 bases and J gave up 7 bases; unmatched junction bases: 5. This CDR3 contains 12 residues. CDR1 is SQVTM, CDR2 ANQGSEA, per germline. The CDR3 bases are TGCAGCGTTGGACAGGGGGTCGGGGAGCAGTACTTC. Its translation is CSVGQGVGEQYF.

The V and J genes are TRBV6-5 and TRBJ2-1; TRBD2 might be the D (6 bases). V was shortened by 4 bases and J by 6 bases, with 10 bases between the two germline ends. Germline V lookup: CDR1 MNHEY, CDR2 SVGAGI. CDR3 length equals 13 residues. As DNA, the CDR3 is TGTGCCAGCAGTTTACTAGCAGGCAATGAGCAGTTCTTC. This gives the protein CASSLLAGNEQFF.

The J gene is TRBJ2-7, the V gene TRBV7-2; 9 bases are a match to TRBD2. V trimming: 4 bases; J trimming: 2 bases; junction bases outside the gene matches: 3. The germline CDR1 and CDR2 sequences are SGHTA and FQGNSA. This CDR3 is 14 amino acids long. The CDR3 is CASSSRTSAYEQYF. CDR3 sequence (DNA): TGTGCCAGCAGCTCCAGGACTAGCGCCTACGAGCAGTACTTC.

The chain links TRBV5-4 to TRBJ2-1, with 14 bases fitting TRBD2. The CDR3 has 15 residues. V dropped 3 bases and J dropped 5; count of bases not matched to a gene: 1. Germline CDR1 SGHNT, CDR2 YYREEE (reference sequence). CDR3 DNA: TGTGCCAGCAGCTCGACTAGCGGGGGGGACAATGAGCAGTTCTTC. Its protein product is CASSSTSGGDNEQFF.

Only one count was recorded for this clone. The chain couples TRBV11-2 to TRBJ2-5; D remains ambiguous. Trimming pared 5 bases from V and 4 bases from J, leaving 8 bases between. Germline V lookup: CDR1 SGHAT, CDR2 FQNNGV. The CDR3 consists of 12 residues. This CDR3 is CASSLNLETQYF. For the CDR3, the DNA is TGTGCCAGCAGCCTAAACCTAGAGACCCAGTACTTC.

The genes are TRBV28 and TRBJ1-1; possible D gene TRBD1, 6 bases. Per germline, CDR1 MDHEN and CDR2 SYDVKM. The ends were cut back, 3 bases at V and 1 base at J, with 9 bases in the middle. The CDR3 runs to 14 residues. The CDR3 protein is CASSFTGSNTEAFF. CDR3 DNA sequence: TGTGCCAGCAGTTTTACAGGGTCGAACACTGAAGCTTTCTTT.

This chain uses TRBV7-2 with TRBJ1-1; D unclear. The V end lost 1 base, the J end lost 5 bases, and 8 bases lay between the germline ends. The CDR3 runs 13 residues. CDR1 is SGHTA, CDR2 FQGNSA, per germline. The CDR3 nucleotides are TGTGCCAGCAGCTTAGATTCGGTTACTGAAGCTTTCTTT. As protein: CASSLDSVTEAFF.

The chain joins TRBV7-2 to TRBJ1-2, with TRBD1 matching 10 bases. The CDR3 contains 15 residues. After removal of 5 bases from V and 7 bases from J, the junction contained 10 bases not matched to a gene. Germline CDR1 SGHTA, CDR2 FQGNSA. The CDR3 nucleotides are TGTGCCAGCAGCCCGGGGACAGGGGTAAGATCTGGCTACACCTTC. Its translation: CASSPGTGVRSGYTF. Complete variable domain (other parts from reference TRBV7-2 and TRBJ1-2): GAGVSQSPSNKVTEKGKDVELRCDPISGHTALYWYRQSLGQGLEFLIYFQGNSAPDKSGLPSDRFSAERTGGSVSTLTIQRTQQEDSAVYLCASSPGTGVRSGYTFGSGTRLTVV.

This rearrangement joins TRBV27 to TRBJ2-7, with 15 positions matching TRBD2. This CDR3 has 18 residues. The germline V gene has CDR1 MNHEY and CDR2 SMNVEV (reference sequence). J lost 2 bases, V lost 2 bases, and 7 bases had no gene match. The CDR3 loop is CASSLKGLAGGGTYEQYF. CDR3 bases: TGTGCCAGCAGTTTAAAGGGACTAGCGGGAGGAGGGACCTACGAGCAGTACTTC.

The chain carries TRBV30 and TRBJ2-3; D is unresolved. This CDR3 is 14 amino acids long. The germline gives CDR1 GTSNPN, CDR2 SVGIG (reference sequence). V lost 0 bases, J lost 1 base, and 8 bases lay in between. The CDR3 spells CAWSVAGGTDTQYF. CDR3 DNA: TGTGCCTGGAGTGTAGCCGGTGGCACAGATACGCAGTATTTT. Filled out from reference TRBV30 and TRBJ2-3, the complete variable domain reads SQTIHQWPATLVQPVGSPLSLECTVEGTSNPNLYWYRQAAGRGLQLLFYSVGIGQISSEVPQNLSASRPQDRQFILSSKKLLLSDSGFYLCAWSVAGGTDTQYFGPGTRLTVL.

V and J are TRBV20-1 and TRBJ2-3; 9 bases fit TRBD2. Per the germline V gene, CDR1 is DFQATT and CDR2 is SNEGSKA (reference sequence). J lost 0 bases, V lost 3 bases, and 13 bases had no gene match. The CDR3 extends over 18 amino acids. The CDR3 nucleotides are TGCAGTGCTAGTGGAGGAGCGGGGGGTGGATCTAGCACAGATACGCAGTATTTT. Translated, it gives CSASGGAGGGSSTDTQYF.